Listed here are 5 T cell receptor beta chains from one sample, sequenced in a study of blood T cell repertoires in COVID-19. TCRdb keeps only in-frame clones here, not all; method: immunoSEQ multiplex PCR. The sample includes more than 80,000 clones, approximately 88% seen only once; the top ten take 11%. Sequences were obtained from peripheral blood. The receptor source for this set is a man aged 80 or over with acute or convalescent COVID-19.

A single count supports this clone. V usage is TRBV27 and J usage is TRBJ2-3; possibly TRBD1 for D (6 bases). Germline V gene data show CDR1 as MNHEY and CDR2 as SMNVEV (reference sequence). With 2 bases removed from V and 3 bases from J, the gap between germline ends came to 12 bases. This CDR3 region has 15 residues. CDR3 sequence (DNA): TGTGCCAGCAGTTTAATCGGCAGGGGAACAGATACGCAGTATTTT. As protein: CASSLIGRGTDTQYF.

The rearrangement joins TRBV18 to TRBJ1-5, with 9 nucleotides matching TRBD1. This CDR3 has 17 amino acids. The germline gives CDR1 KGHSH, CDR2 LQKENI. The V gene end was trimmed by 3 bases and the J gene end by 4 bases; junction bases not matched to a gene: 10. CDR3 nucleotide sequence: TGTGCCAGCTCACCCGGGACAGGGTCCTTCATAAATCAGCCCCAGCATTTT. Translation: CASSPGTGSFINQPQHF.

The chain employs TRBV5-4 and TRBJ2-3; no reliable D call. CDR3 length equals 12 residues. Trimming left V 2 bases short and J 4 bases short, with 5 bases between. Germline lookup yields CDR1 SGHNT and CDR2 YYREEE (reference sequence). The CDR3 sequence: CASSFQSDTQYF. The CDR3 DNA is TGTGCCAGCAGCTTCCAGTCAGATACGCAGTATTTT.

The V call is TRBV27, the J call TRBJ2-2; D ambiguous. This CDR3 spans 15 amino acids. Trimming left V 1 base short and J 0 bases short, with 6 bases between. Germline V gene data show CDR1 as MNHEY and CDR2 as SMNVEV (reference sequence). In nucleotides, the CDR3 is TGTGCCAGCAGTTTATTTCCAACGAACACCGGGGAGCTGTTTTTT. It yields the protein CASSLFPTNTGELFF.

The chain links TRBV19 to TRBJ1-3; TRBD1 agrees at 7 bases. CDR1 LNHDA and CDR2 SQIVND come from the germline V gene (reference sequence). This CDR3 comprises 15 residues. With V trimmed by 10 bases and J by 0 bases, 9 bases remained unmatched. The CDR3 region is CATWTGLRSGNTIYF. In DNA form, the CDR3 reads TGTGCCACCTGGACAGGCCTCCGCTCTGGAAACACCATATATTTT.